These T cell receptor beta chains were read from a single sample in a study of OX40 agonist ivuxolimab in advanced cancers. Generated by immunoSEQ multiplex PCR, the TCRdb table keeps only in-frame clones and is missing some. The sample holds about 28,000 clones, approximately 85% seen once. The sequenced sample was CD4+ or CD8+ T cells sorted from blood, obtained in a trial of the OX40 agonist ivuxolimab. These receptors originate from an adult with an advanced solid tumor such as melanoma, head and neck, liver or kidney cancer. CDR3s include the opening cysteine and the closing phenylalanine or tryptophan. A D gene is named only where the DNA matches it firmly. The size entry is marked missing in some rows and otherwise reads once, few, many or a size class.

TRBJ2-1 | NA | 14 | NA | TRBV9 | CASSVEARVNEQFF | TGTGCCAGCAGCGTAGAGGCCCGGGTCAATGAGCAGTTCTTC
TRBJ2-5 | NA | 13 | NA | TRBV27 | CASRPTDQEAQYF | TGTGCCAGCAGGCCTACAGATCAAGAGGCCCAGTACTTC
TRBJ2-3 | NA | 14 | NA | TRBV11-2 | CASSLEDGTDTQYF | TGTGCCAGCAGCTTAGAAGACGGCACAGATACGCAGTATTTT
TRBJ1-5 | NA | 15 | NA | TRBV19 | CASSITGGGNQPQHF | TGTGCCAGTAGTATAACGGGGGGAGGGAATCAGCCCCAGCATTTT
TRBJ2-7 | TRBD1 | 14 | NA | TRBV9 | CASSPGQGAYEQYF | TGTGCCAGCAGCCCGGGACAGGGGGCGTACGAGCAGTACTTC
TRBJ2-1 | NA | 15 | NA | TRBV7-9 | CASSLGDRRYNEQFF | TGTGCCAGCAGCCTAGGGGACCGGCGGTACAATGAGCAGTTCTTC
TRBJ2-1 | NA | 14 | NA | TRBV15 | CATSGGPSYNEQFF | TGTGCCACCAGCGGGGGCCCTTCCTACAATGAGCAGTTCTTC
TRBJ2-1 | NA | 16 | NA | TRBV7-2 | CASSLDPLASYNEQFF | TGTGCCAGCAGCTTGGACCCACTAGCCTCCTACAATGAGCAGTTCTTC
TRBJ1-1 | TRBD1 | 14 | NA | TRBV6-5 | CASSYSGTGVEAFF | TGTGCCAGCAGTTACTCCGGGACAGGGGTTGAAGCTTTCTTT
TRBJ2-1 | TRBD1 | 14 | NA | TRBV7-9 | CASSAGTGYNEQFF | TGTGCCAGCAGCGCGGGGACAGGGTACAATGAGCAGTTCTTC
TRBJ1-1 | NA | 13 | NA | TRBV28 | CASSLRPNTEAFF | TGTGCCAGCAGTTTGCGCCCGAACACTGAAGCTTTCTTT
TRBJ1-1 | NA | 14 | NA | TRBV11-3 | CASSKRKLNTEAFF | TGTGCCAGCAGCAAAAGGAAATTGAACACTGAAGCTTTCTTT
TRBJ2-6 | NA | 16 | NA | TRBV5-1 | CASSFGFRSGANVLTF | TGCGCCAGCAGCTTTGGATTTCGTTCTGGGGCCAACGTCCTGACTTTC
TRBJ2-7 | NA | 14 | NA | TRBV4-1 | CASSQDPPTYEQYF | TGCGCCAGCAGCCAAGATCCCCCCACCTACGAGCAGTACTTC
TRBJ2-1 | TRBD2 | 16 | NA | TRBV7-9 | CASSSSGSYSYNEQFF | TGTGCCAGCAGCTCTAGCGGGAGTTACTCCTACAATGAGCAGTTCTTC
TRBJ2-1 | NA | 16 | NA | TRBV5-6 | CASSLIGLTGYNEQFF | TGTGCCAGCAGCTTGATCGGACTCACGGGATACAATGAGCAGTTCTTC
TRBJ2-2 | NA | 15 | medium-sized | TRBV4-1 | CASSQIGLRTGELFF | TGCGCCAGCAGCCAAATTGGGTTGCGGACCGGGGAGCTGTTTTTT
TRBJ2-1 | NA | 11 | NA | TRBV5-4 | CASSRGNEQFF | TGTGCCAGCAGCCGGGGAAATGAGCAGTTCTTC
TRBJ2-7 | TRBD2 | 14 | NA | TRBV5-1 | CASSDAGTNSEQYF | TGCGCCAGCAGCGACGCCGGGACTAACAGCGAGCAGTACTTC
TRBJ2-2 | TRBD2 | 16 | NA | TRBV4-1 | CASSRASGGGSGELFF | TGCGCCAGCAGCCGGGCTAGCGGAGGAGGGTCCGGGGAGCTGTTTTTT
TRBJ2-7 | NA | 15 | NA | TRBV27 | CASSLYTKPSYEQYF | TGTGCCAGCAGTCTTTACACTAAACCCTCCTACGAGCAGTACTTC
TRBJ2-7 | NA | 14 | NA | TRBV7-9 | CASSFAGQGYEQYF | TGTGCCAGCAGCTTTGCAGGTCAGGGCTACGAGCAGTACTTC
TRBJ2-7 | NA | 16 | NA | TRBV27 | CASSLSQGPISYEQYF | TGTGCCAGCAGTTTATCGCAGGGGCCGATCTCCTACGAGCAGTACTTC
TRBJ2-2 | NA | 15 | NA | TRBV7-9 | CASSSKGANTGELFF | TGTGCCAGCAGCTCAAAGGGGGCGAACACCGGGGAGCTGTTTTTT
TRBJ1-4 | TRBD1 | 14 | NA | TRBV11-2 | CASSLDRVNEKLFF | TGTGCCAGCAGCTTGGACAGGGTTAATGAAAAACTGTTTTTT
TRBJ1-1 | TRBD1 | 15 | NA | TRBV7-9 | CASSLTGERNTEAFF | TGTGCCAGCAGCTTGACAGGGGAGAGGAACACTGAAGCTTTCTTT
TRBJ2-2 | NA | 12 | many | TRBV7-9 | CASGGRTGELFF | TGTGCCAGCGGAGGTCGGACCGGGGAGCTGTTTTTT
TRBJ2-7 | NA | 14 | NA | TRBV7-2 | CASSWFGGSYEQYF | TGTGCCAGCAGCTGGTTCGGGGGCTCCTACGAGCAGTACTTC
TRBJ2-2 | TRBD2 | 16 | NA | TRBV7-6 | CASSHRLAGDTGELFF | TGTGCCAGCAGCCACCGACTAGCGGGAGACACCGGGGAGCTGTTTTTT
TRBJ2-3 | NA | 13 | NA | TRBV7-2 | CASSLEGWDTQYF | TGTGCCAGCAGCTTAGAGGGGTGGGATACGCAGTATTTT
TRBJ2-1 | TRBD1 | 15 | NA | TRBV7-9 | CASSLAGQGGNEQFF | TGTGCCAGCAGCTTAGCCGGACAGGGTGGCAATGAGCAGTTCTTC
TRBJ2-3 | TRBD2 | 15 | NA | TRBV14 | CASSPRLAATDTQYF | TGTGCCAGCAGCCCCCGACTAGCGGCCACAGATACGCAGTATTTT
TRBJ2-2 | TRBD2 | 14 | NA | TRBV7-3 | CASSLTGGGGELFF | TGTGCCAGCAGCTTAACGGGGGGGGGCGGGGAGCTGTTTTTT
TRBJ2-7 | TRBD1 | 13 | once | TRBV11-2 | CASSFGTGGEQYF | TGTGCCAGCAGCTTCGGGACAGGGGGCGAGCAGTACTTC
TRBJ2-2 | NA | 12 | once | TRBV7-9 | CASKGGSGELFF | TGTGCCAGCAAGGGGGGGTCCGGGGAGCTGTTTTTT
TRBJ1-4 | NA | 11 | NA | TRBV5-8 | CASSFAPFLFF | TGTGCCAGCAGCTTTGCGCCTTTTTTGTTTTTT
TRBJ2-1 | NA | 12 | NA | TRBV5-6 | CASSLSGGEQFF | TGTGCCAGCAGCTTATCAGGGGGGGAGCAGTTCTTC
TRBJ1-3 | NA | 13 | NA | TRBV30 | CAWDRQDGNTIYF | TGTGCCTGGGACCGACAGGACGGAAACACCATATATTTT
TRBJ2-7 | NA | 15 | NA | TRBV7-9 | CASSDTGTPFYEQYF | TGTGCCAGCAGCGACACCGGGACTCCCTTCTACGAGCAGTACTTC
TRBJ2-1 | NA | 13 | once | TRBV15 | CATSRVYTNEQFF | TGTGCCACCAGCAGAGTTTACACCAATGAGCAGTTCTTC
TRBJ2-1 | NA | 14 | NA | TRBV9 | CASSVDRAYNEQFF | TGTGCCAGCAGCGTAGACAGGGCCTACAATGAGCAGTTCTTC
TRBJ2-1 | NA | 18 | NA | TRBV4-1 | CASSPRGSGLSSYNEQFF | TGCGCCAGCAGCCCCAGAGGATCCGGGCTAAGCTCCTACAATGAGCAGTTCTTC
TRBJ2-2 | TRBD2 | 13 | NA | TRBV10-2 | CASRLAGVQELFF | TGCGCCAGCAGGCTAGCGGGAGTACAGGAGCTGTTTTTT
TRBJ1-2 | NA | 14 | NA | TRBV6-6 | CASSHGQGIYGYTF | TGTGCCAGCAGCCACGGGCAGGGGATCTATGGCTACACCTTC
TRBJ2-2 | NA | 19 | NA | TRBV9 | CASSVGVESVWSNTGELFF | TGTGCCAGCAGCGTAGGAGTAGAAAGCGTGTGGTCGAACACCGGGGAGCTGTTTTTT
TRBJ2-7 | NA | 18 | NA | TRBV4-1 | CARRDRDLPPMGSYEQYF | TGCGCCAGGAGAGACCGGGACCTGCCCCCGATGGGGTCCTACGAGCAGTACTTC
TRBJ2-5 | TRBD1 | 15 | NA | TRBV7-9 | CASSPRQGAAETQYF | TGTGCCAGCAGCCCCCGACAGGGGGCGGCGGAGACCCAGTACTTC
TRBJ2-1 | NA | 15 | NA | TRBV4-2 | CASSQAGEVTNEQFF | TGTGCCAGCAGCCAAGCGGGAGAGGTTACAAATGAGCAGTTCTTC
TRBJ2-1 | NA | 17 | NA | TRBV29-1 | CSVGATVVTPRYNEQFF | TGCAGCGTTGGGGCGACAGTAGTTACCCCCCGTTACAATGAGCAGTTCTTC
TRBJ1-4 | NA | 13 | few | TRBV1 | CTSSQLWSEKLFF | TGCACCAGCAGCCAACTCTGGTCGGAAAAACTGTTTTTT
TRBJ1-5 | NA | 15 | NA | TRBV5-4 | CASSQAKGIDQPQHF | TGTGCCAGCAGCCAAGCGAAGGGAATCGATCAGCCCCAGCATTTT
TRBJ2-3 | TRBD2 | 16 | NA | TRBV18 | CASSPGTSGSTDTQYF | TGTGCCAGCTCACCGGGGACTAGCGGAAGCACAGATACGCAGTATTTT
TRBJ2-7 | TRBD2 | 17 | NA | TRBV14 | CASSQGVWREGRYEQYF | TGTGCCAGCAGCCAAGGCGTCTGGCGGGAGGGTCGGTACGAGCAGTACTTC
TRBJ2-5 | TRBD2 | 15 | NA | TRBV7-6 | CASSSLAGVLETQYF | TGTGCCAGCAGCTCACTAGCGGGAGTATTAGAGACCCAGTACTTC
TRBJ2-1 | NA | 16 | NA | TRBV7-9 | CASSLDTVVGYNEQFF | TGTGCCAGCAGCTTAGATACTGTAGTAGGTTACAATGAGCAGTTCTTC
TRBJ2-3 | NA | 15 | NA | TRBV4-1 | CASSQDGGNYDTQYF | TGCGCCAGCAGTCAAGATGGTGGCAACTACGATACGCAGTATTTT